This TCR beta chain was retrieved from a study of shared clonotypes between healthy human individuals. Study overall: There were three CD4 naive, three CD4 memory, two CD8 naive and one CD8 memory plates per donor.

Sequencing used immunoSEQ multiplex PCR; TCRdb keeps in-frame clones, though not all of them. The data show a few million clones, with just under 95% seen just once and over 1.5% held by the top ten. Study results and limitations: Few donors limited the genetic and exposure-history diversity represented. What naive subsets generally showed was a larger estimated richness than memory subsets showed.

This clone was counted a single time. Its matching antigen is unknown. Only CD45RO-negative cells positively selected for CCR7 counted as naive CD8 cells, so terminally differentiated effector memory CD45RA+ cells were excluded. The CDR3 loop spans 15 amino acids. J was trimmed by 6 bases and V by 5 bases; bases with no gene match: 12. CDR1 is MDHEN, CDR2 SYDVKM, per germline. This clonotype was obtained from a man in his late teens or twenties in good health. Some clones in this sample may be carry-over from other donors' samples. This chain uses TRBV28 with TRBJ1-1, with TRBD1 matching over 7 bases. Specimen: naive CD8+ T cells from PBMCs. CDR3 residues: CASSTDREMFAEAFF. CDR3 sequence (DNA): TGTGCCAGCAGTACCGACAGGGAAATGTTCGCTGAAGCTTTCTTT.